This T cell receptor beta chain stems from a study of blood T cells in healthy people across ages. In each sample, at least 6 million PBMCs were isolated. Next came a second PCR, run for roughly 6 to 11 cycles, which used a sample-barcoded 5' primer along with a J-beta primer mix. TCRdb re-analysed the 5' RACE reads in MiXCR, keeping a single row per CDR3 protein. Here the sample spans 950,000 to 1,200,000 distinct CDR3 sequences, approximately 38% being singletons. Trimming removed 1 base at V and 1 base at J, with 14 bases between. CDR3 length: 16 residues. Germline assignment: CDR1 SGHRS and CDR2 YFSETQ.

Sequencing was done on a sample of blood. V gene TRBV5-1 combines with J gene TRBJ1-1, with D maybe TRBD1 (5 bases). The TCR sequence derives from a man aged 18 to 35 in good health. CDR3 protein: CASSLSIRQGNTEAFF. The CDR3 DNA reads TGCGCCAGCAGCTTGAGTATCCGCCAGGGGAACACTGAAGCTTTCTTT.